Detailed here is one TCR beta chain. The antigen is undetermined. Time point denoted: week 23, last vaccination. It was 300 ug of mutant IDH1 20-mer peptide that made up each vaccine dose, given with topical imiquimod. Sequencing used immunoSEQ multiplex PCR; TCRdb keeps in-frame clones, though not all of them. The sample consists of tens of thousands of clones, about four fifths of them appearing once. The data belong to a study of a mutant IDH1 vaccine in newly diagnosed glioma. Study details: Vaccines began 4-6 weeks after radiotherapy alone, or with temozolomide cycles. Pretreatment consisted of radiotherapy, temozolomide, or both, with most receiving both.

CDR3 length: 13 amino acids. The V end lost 3 bases, the J end lost 6 bases, and 12 bases lay between the germline ends. Germline V gene sequence: CDR1 MNHNS, CDR2 SASEGT. Sample: PBMCs, taken from a glioma patient whose treatment included an IDH1 peptide vaccine. The V and J genes are TRBV6-1 and TRBJ2-7, with D tentatively TRBD2 (5 bases). The origin of this receptor is a man aged 35-49 years with glioma. The CDR3 region is CASSDRLALEQYF. The CDR3 DNA is TGTGCCAGCAGTGATAGGCTAGCTCTCGAGCAGTACTTC.